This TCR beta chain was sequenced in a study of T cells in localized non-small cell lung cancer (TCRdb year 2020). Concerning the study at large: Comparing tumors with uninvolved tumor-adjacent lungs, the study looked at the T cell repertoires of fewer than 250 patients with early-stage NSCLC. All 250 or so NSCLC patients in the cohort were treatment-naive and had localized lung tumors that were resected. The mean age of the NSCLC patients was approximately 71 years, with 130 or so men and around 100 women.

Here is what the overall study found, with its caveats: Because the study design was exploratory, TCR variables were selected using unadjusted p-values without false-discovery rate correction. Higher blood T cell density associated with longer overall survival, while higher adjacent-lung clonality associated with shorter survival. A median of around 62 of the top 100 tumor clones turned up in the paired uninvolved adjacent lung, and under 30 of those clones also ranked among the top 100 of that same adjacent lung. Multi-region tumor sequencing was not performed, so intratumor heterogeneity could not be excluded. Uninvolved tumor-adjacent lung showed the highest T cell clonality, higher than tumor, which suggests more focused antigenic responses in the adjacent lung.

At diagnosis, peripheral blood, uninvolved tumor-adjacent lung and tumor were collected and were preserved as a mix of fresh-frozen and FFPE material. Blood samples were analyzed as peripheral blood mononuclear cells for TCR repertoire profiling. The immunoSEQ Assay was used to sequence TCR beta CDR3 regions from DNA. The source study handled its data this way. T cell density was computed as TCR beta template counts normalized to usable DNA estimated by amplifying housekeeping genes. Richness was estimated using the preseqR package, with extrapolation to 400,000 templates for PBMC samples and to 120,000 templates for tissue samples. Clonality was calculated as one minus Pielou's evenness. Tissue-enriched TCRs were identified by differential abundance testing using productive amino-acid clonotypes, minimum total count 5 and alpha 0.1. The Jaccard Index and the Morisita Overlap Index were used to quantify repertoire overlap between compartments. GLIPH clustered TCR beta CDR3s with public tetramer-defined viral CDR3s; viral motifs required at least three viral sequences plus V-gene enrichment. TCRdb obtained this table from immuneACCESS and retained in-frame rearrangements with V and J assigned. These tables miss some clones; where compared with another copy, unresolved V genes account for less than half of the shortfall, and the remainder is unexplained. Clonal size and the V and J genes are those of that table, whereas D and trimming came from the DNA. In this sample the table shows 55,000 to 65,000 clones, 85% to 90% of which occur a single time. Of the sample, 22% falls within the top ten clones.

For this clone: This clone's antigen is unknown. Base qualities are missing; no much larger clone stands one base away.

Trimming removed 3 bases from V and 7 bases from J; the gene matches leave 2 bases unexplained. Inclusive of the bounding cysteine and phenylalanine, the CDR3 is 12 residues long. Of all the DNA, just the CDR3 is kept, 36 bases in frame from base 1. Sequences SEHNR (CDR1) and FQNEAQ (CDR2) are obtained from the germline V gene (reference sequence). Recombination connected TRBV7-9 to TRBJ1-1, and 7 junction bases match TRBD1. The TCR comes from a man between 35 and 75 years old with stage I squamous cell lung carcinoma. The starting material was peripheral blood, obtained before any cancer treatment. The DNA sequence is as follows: TGTGCCAGCAGCTTCGGGACAGTTGAAGCTTTCTTT. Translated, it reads CASSFGTVEAFF.